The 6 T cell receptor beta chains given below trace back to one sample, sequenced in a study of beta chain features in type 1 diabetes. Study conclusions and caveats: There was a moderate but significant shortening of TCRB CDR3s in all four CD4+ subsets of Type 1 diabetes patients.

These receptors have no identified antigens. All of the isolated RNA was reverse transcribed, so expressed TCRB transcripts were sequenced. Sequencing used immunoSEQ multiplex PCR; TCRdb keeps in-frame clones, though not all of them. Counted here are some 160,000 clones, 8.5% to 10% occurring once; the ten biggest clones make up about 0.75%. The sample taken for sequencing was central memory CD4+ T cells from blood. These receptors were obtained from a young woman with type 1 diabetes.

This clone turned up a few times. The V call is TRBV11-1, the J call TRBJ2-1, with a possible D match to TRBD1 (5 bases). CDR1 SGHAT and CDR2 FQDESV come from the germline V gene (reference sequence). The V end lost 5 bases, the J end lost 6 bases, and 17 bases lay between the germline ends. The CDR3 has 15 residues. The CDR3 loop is CASSRSGYNGNEQFF. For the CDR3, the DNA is TGTGCCAGCAGCCGATCAGGGTATAATGGCAATGAGCAGTTCTTC.

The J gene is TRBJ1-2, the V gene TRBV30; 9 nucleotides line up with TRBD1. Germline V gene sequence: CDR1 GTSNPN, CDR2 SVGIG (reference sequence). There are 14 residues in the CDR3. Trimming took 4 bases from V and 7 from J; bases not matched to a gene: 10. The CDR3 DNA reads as TGTGCCTGGAACAGGGGGCCGTCTACTCGTGGCTACACCTTC. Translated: CAWNRGPSTRGYTF.

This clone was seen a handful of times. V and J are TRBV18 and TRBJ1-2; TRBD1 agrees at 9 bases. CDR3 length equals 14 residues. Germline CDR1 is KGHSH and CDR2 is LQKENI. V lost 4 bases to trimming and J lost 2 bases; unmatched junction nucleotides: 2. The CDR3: CASSHGQGNYGYTF. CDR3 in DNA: TGTGCCAGCTCACATGGACAGGGGAACTATGGCTACACCTTC.

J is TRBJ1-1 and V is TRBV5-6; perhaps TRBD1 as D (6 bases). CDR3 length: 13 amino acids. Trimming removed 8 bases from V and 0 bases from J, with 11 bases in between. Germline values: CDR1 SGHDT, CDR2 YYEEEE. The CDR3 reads CASLQGLNTEAFF. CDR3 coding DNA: TGTGCCAGTCTCCAGGGGCTGAACACTGAAGCTTTCTTT.

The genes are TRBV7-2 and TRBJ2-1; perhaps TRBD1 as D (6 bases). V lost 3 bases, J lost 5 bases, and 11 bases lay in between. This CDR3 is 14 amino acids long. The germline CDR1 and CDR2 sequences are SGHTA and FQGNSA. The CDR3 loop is CASSLVGAHNEQFF. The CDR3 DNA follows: TGTGCCAGCAGCTTGGTGGGGGCCCACAATGAGCAGTTCTTC.

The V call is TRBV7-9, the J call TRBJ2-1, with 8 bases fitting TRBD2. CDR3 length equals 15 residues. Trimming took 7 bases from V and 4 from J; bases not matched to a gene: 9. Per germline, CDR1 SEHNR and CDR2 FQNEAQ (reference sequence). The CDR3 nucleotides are TGTGCCAGCATGGCTAGCGGGTCGTTTTACAATGAGCAGTTCTTC. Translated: CASMASGSFYNEQFF.